What follows describes a single T cell receptor (beta chain). The antigen remains unidentified. Germline V lookup: CDR1 SEHNR, CDR2 FQNEAQ (reference sequence). This CDR3 spans 15 amino acids. The junction had 2 bases not matched to a gene; V was cut back by 3 bases and J by 0 bases. One entry per CDR3 protein results from TCRdb running MiXCR on the RACE reads. The table has about 190,000 distinct CDR3 sequences, under 25% seen once; the top ten hold about 2.3%. The sample originates from a study of human T cells and chemical hapten exposure. On the study more broadly: Small differences in pooled library volume mainly drove the variation in TCR yields per sample.

Notes on the study in general: Versus controls, expanded TCRs had significantly more large CDR3 similarity clusters. More PT1 expanded TCRs went with higher patch test scores.

Sample time point: patch test 3, about 24 weeks after DPC sensitization. Treatment here: therapeutic diphenylcyclopropenone sensitization with weekly scalp DPC. This chain connects TRBV7-9 to TRBJ2-3; 8 bases line up with TRBD2. This TCR came from a woman aged 35 to 49 with alopecia areata. Some clones in this sample may be carry-over from other donors' samples. The sequenced sample was whole blood, obtained in connection with sensitization to the hapten diphenylcyclopropenone (DPC). This CDR3 reads CASSLAGGSTDTQYF. The CDR3, as DNA: TGTGCCAGCAGCTTGGCGGGAGGTAGCACAGATACGCAGTATTTT.